This TCR beta chain was sequenced in a study of T-cell memory formation after mild COVID-19. Study observations and caveats: Detection of some responders pre-infection suggested pre-existing cross-reactive memory T cells participated.

TCRdb re-analysed the 5' RACE reads in MiXCR, keeping a single row per CDR3 protein. The sample lists about 340,000 distinct CDR3 sequences; 10% to 15% were seen once. This clonotype was counted ten times or more. Its target is not known. Germline values: CDR1 SGHRS, CDR2 YFSETQ. V lost 2 bases and J 4 bases, leaving 14 bases between the germline ends. The CDR3 length is 15 residues. The J gene is TRBJ2-3, the V gene TRBV5-1, with D perhaps TRBD2 (6 bases). Sequencing was performed on PBMCs or a T cell subset sorted from them (not recorded which). The receptor comes from a man between 18 and 29 years old who had mild COVID-19 (a few samples of this study predate the infection). Cell type and time point are not known. The CDR3, as DNA: TGCGCCAGCAGCTTCGGGACTCTTAAGGCAGATACGCAGTATTTT. This translates into CASSFGTLKADTQYF.